This T cell receptor (delta chain) was identified during a study of Vδ1+ human thymocytes. Study-wide results and caveats: The authors advised highly purified populations and single-cell validation. Many TRG clonotypes were shared between donors; TRD repertoires were essentially private. Thymic TRG and TRD repertoires appeared highly polyclonal, with Gaussian CDR3 length distributions. Despite high sort purity, roughly 20% of thymic T cell receptor delta sequences were Vdelta2.

After alphabeta T cell depletion, CD3+ Vdelta1+ Vdelta2- thymocytes were sorted. This CDR3 contains 19 residues. CDR1 is TSWWSYY, CDR2 QGS, per germline. Between the trimmed V and J ends, which lost 2 bases and 0 bases, there was a span of 22 bases. Worth noting for this clone: Antigen: not known.

RNA was extracted from the cells and then reverse transcribed. Pooled V-gene forward primers with one constant-region reverse primer generated the CDR3 amplicons by multiplex PCR. TCRdb called clones from the multiplex PCR reads again using CATT. The table lists fewer than 25,000 delta-chain clones, about 8% of them singletons. The sequencing sample was made of Vdelta1+ gamma-delta thymocytes from the thymus. Regarding subset: FACS-sorted CD3+ TCRalphabeta- TCRVdelta1+ TCRVdelta2- thymocytes. This receptor was taken from a child younger than two who had congenital heart surgery. This sequence joins TRDV1 and TRDJ1; TRDD3 is a possible D gene (6 bases). The CDR3 loop is CALGESIWVRGNDTDKLIF. The CDR3 DNA is TGTGCTCTTGGGGAATCGATCTGGGTCAGGGGGAATGACACCGATAAACTCATCTTT.